Listed below are T cell receptor beta chains from one sample, sequenced in a study of Tregs in tolerant kidney transplant recipients. Clones were sequenced by immunoSEQ multiplex PCR, and TCRdb holds only the in-frame ones, with some missing. The table has about 77,000 clones, more than 95% seen once; the top ten hold about 0.61%. The sequenced sample was CD4+ T cells from blood, obtained before the transplant. The receptors originated from a human donor who received a combined kidney and bone marrow transplant. CDR3s include the opening cysteine and the closing phenylalanine or tryptophan. Fields, in order: CDR3 protein, CDR3 DNA, clone size, J gene, V gene, D gene. The D gene is left open where the match is weak. Size tells how often a clone was seen (once, few, many) or the class of an expanded clone, and some rows leave it out.

CASSLMAGSFYEQYF TGTGCCAGCAGCTTAATGGCCGGGAGCTTCTACGAGCAGTACTTC . TRBJ2-7 TRBV11-2 .
CASGTGWPDTQYF TGTGCCAGCGGGACTGGGTGGCCAGATACGCAGTATTTT . TRBJ2-3 TRBV6-1 .
CASSLTVAGGPGDTQYF TGCGCCAGCAGCCTAACCGTAGCGGGAGGGCCCGGGGATACGCAGTATTTT once TRBJ2-3 TRBV4-3 TRBD2
CAGQTGGSNTGELFF TGTGCCGGCCAGACAGGGGGATCGAACACCGGGGAGCTGTTTTTT . TRBJ2-2 TRBV19 TRBD1
CASSDRDREKETQYF TGTGCCAGCAGCGATCGGGACAGGGAGAAGGAGACCCAGTACTTC . TRBJ2-5 TRBV9 TRBD1
CAIRRQGIYEQYF TGTGCCATCAGGAGACAGGGGATTTACGAGCAGTACTTC . TRBJ2-7 TRBV10-3 TRBD1
CASSWNSRSEKLFF TGCGCCAGCAGCTGGAACAGTCGGTCCGAAAAACTGTTTTTT . TRBJ1-4 TRBV5-1 .
CSVGGQGLLDTQYF TGCAGCGTTGGGGGACAGGGGCTGTTAGATACGCAGTATTTT once TRBJ2-3 TRBV29-1 TRBD1
CASSLGADAGEQYF TGTGCCAGCAGCTTAGGGGCGGACGCGGGAGAGCAGTACTTC . TRBJ2-7 TRBV13 .
CASSIPGTDQETQYF TGTGCCAGTAGTATCCCCGGGACAGACCAAGAGACCCAGTACTTC . TRBJ2-5 TRBV19 TRBD1
CASSQVTGQNTIYF TGCGCCAGCAGCCAAGTGACAGGTCAAAACACCATATATTTT . TRBJ1-3 TRBV4-3 .